Detailed here is one TCR beta chain. The antigen remains undetermined. Repertoires were generated with immunoSEQ multiplex PCR, while TCRdb's copy carries only in-frame clones and drops some. The profile shows 75,000 to 100,000 clones, almost 90% of them singletons. The data derive from a study of T cell responses to AZD1222 COVID-19 vaccine. Study-level findings and limits: The sample set comprised mostly white British donors with more females, and clonal diversity was possibly underestimated. No day 14 peak samples; only post-peak repertoires were characterized.

The CDR3 loop spans 15 amino acids. The V end lost 3 bases, the J end lost 2 bases, and 15 bases lay between the germline ends. CDR1 SGHKS and CDR2 YYEKEE come from the germline V gene (reference sequence). This clonotype originated in an adult in good health. Sample: peripheral blood, taken on day 0 of MenACWY control vaccination. The rearrangement joins TRBV5-5 to TRBJ2-7; D possibly corresponds to TRBD1 (6 bases). This CDR3 is CASSSETGYTYEQYF. In DNA form, the CDR3 reads TGTGCCAGCAGCTCCGAGACAGGTTACACCTACGAGCAGTACTTC.